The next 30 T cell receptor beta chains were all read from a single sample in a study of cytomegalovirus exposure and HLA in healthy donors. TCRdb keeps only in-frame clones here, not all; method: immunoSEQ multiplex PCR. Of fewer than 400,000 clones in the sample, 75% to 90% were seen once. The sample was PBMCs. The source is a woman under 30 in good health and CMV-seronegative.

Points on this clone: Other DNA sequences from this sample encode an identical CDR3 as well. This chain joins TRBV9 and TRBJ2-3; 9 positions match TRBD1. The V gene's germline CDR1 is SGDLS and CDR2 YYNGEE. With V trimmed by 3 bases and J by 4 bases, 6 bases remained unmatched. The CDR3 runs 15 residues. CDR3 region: CASSALGQGSDTQYF. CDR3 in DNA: TGTGCCAGCAGCGCCCTGGGACAGGGTTCAGATACGCAGTATTTT.

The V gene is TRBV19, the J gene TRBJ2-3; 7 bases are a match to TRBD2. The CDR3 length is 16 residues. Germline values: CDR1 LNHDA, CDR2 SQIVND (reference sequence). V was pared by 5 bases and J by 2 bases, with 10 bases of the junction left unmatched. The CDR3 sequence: CASSPGLVSLTDTQYF. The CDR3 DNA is TGTGCCAGTAGTCCTGGACTAGTCTCCCTCACAGATACGCAGTATTTT.

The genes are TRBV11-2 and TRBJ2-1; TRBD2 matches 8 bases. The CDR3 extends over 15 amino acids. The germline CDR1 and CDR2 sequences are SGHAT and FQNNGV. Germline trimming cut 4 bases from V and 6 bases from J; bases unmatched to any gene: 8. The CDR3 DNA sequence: TGTGCCAGCAGCTCCGTAGCGGGACGCACCAATGAGCAGTTCTTC. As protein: CASSSVAGRTNEQFF.

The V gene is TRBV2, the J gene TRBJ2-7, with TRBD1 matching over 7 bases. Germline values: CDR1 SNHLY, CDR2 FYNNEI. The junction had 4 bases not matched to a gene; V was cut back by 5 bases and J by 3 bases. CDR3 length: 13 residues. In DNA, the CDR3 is TGTGCCAGCAGTACCGGGACAGACTACGAGCAGTACTTC. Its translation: CASSTGTDYEQYF.

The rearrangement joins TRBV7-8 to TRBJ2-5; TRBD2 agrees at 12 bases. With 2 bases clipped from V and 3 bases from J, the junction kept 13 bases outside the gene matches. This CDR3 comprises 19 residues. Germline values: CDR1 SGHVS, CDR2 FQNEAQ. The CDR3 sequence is CASSLTAASGRASEETQYF. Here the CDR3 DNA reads TGTGCCAGCAGCTTAACGGCGGCTAGCGGGAGGGCCAGCGAAGAGACCCAGTACTTC.

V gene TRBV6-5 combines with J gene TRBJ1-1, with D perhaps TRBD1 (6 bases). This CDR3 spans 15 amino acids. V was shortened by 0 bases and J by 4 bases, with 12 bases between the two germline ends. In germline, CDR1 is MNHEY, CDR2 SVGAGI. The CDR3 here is CASSYSYRVATEAFF. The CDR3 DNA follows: TGTGCCAGCAGTTACTCTTACAGGGTGGCCACTGAAGCTTTCTTT.

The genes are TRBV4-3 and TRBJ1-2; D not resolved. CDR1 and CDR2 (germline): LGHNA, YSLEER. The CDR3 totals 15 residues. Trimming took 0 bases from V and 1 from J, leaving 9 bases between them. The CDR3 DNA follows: TGCGCCAGCAGCCAAGACGGGAGAAATAACTATGGCTACACCTTC. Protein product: CASSQDGRNNYGYTF.

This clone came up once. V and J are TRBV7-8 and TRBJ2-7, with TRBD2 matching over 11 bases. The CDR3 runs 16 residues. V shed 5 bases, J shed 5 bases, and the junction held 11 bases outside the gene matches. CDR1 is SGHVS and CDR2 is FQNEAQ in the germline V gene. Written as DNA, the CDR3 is TGTGCCAGCAGCCCTCGACTAGCGGGGACTCGGGACGAGCAGTACTTC. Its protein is CASSPRLAGTRDEQYF.

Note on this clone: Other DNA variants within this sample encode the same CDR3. The CDR3 region has the DNA TGTGCCAGCAGCGTAGGAGGGGGCGGCACAGATACGCAGTATTTT. Encoded protein: CASSVGGGGTDTQYF. The rearrangement joins TRBV9 to TRBJ2-3; 7 bases match TRBD1. The CDR3 loop spans 15 amino acids. Germline trimming cut 0 bases from V and 1 base from J; bases unmatched to any gene: 2. Germline V lookup: CDR1 SGDLS, CDR2 YYNGEE.

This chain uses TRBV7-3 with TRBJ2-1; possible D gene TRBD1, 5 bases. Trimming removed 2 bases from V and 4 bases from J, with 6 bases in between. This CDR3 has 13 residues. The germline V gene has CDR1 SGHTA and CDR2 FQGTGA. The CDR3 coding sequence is TGTGCCAGCAGCTTATCAGGGTACAATGAGCAGTTCTTC. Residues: CASSLSGYNEQFF.

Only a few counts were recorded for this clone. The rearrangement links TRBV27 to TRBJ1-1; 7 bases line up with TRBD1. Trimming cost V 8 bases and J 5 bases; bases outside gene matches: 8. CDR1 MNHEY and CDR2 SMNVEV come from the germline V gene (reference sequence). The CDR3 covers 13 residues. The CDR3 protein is CASGDRVGTEAFF. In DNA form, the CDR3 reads TGTGCCAGCGGTGACAGGGTAGGGACTGAAGCTTTCTTT.

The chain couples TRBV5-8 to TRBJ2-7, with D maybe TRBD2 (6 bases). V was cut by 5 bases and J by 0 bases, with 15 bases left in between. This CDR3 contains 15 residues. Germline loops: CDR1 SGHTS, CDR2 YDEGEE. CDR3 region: CASSLGLAPSYEQYF. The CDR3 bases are TGTGCCAGCAGTTTAGGCCTAGCGCCCTCCTACGAGCAGTACTTC.

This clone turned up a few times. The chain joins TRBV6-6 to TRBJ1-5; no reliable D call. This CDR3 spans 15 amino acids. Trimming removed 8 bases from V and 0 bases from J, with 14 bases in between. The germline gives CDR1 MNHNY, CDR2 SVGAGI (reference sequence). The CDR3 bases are TGTGCCAGCCGAGTGGGCTATGATAGCAATCAGCCCCAGCATTTT. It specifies CASRVGYDSNQPQHF.

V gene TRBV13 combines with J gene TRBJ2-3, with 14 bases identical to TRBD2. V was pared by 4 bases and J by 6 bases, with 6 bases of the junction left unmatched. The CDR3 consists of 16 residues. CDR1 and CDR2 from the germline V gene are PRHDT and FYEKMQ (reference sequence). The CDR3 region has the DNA TGTGCCAGCAGCTCCAGCCGACTAGCGGGGGGGGATACGCAGTATTTT. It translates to CASSSSRLAGGDTQYF.

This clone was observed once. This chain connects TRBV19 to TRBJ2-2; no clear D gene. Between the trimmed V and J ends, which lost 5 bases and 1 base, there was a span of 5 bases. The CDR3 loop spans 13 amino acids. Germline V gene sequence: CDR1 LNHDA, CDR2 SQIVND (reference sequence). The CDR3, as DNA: TGTGCCAGTAGTCGACAGAACACCGGGGAGCTGTTTTTT. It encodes CASSRQNTGELFF.

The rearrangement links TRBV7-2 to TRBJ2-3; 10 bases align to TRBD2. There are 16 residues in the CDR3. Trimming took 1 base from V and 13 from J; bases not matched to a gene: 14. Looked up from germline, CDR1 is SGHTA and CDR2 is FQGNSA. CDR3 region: CASSLDPTSGRGGKYF. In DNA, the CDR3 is TGTGCCAGCAGCTTAGACCCGACTAGCGGGCGTGGGGGGAAGTATTTT. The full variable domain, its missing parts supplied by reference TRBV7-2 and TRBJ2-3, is GAGVSQSPSNKVTEKGKDVELRCDPISGHTALYWYRQSLGQGLEFLIYFQGNSAPDKSGLPSDRFSAERTGGSVSTLTIQRTQQEDSAVYLCASSLDPTSGRGGKYFGPGTRLTVL.

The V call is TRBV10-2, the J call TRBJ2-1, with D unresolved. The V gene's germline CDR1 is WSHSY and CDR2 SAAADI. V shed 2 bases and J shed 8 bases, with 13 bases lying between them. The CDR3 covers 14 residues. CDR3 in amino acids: CASSESPRSDEQFF. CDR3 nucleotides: TGCGCCAGCAGTGAGAGCCCTAGGTCTGATGAGCAGTTCTTC.

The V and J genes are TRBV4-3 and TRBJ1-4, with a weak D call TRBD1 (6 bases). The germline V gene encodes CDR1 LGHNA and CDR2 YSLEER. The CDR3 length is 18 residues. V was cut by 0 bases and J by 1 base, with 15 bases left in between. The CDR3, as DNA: TGCGCCAGCAGCCAAGATGGGGGCGCTTTCCTAACTAATGAAAAACTGTTTTTT. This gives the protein CASSQDGGAFLTNEKLFF.

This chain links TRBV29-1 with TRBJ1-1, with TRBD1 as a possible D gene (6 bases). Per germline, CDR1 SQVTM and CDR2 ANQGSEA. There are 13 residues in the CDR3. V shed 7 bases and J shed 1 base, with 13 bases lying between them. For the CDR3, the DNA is TGCAGCGGGAGATTACAGGGGAACACTGAAGCTTTCTTT. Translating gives CSGRLQGNTEAFF.

CDR3 sequence: CSGAADTQYF. The CDR3 region has the DNA TGCAGTGGCGCGGCAGATACGCAGTATTTT. The chain carries TRBV20-1 and TRBJ2-3, with D unclear. Per the germline V gene, CDR1 is DFQATT and CDR2 is SNEGSKA (reference sequence). The V and J ends lost 7 bases and 4 bases respectively, with 6 bases between them. The CDR3 length is 10 residues.

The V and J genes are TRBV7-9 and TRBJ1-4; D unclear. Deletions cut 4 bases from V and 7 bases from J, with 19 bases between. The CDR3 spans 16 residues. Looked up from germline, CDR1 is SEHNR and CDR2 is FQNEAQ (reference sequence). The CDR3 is CASSSRLLEAAEKLFF. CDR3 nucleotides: TGTGCCAGCAGCTCTCGGTTACTGGAGGCTGCTGAAAAACTGTTTTTT.

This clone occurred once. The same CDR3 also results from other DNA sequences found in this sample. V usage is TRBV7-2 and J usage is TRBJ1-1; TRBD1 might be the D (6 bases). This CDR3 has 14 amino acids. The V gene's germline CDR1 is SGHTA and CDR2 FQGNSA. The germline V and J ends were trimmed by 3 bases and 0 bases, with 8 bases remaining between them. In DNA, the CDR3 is TGTGCCAGCAGCTTCGGACAGCTGAACACTGAAGCTTTCTTT. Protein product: CASSFGQLNTEAFF.

In DNA, the CDR3 is TGCAGCGTTGAAGAGGTAGTGGGACAGGGCTACAATGAGCAGTTCTTC. Amino acid sequence: CSVEEVVGQGYNEQFF. V is TRBV29-1 and J is TRBJ2-1; 9 bases fit TRBD1. The germline CDR1 and CDR2 sequences are SQVTM and ANQGSEA. V lost 0 bases and J lost 3; bases outside the gene matches: 6. The CDR3 has 16 residues.

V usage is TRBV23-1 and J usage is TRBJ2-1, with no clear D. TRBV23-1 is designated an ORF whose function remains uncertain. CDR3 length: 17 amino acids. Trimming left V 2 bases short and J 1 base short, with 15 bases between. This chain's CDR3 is CASSQRKTPRSYNEQFF. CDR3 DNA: TGCGCCAGCAGTCAACGAAAGACACCCAGATCCTACAATGAGCAGTTCTTC.

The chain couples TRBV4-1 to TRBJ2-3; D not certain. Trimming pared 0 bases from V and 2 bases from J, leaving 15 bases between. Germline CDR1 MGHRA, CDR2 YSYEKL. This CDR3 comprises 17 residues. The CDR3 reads CASSQEVRAAPTDTQYF. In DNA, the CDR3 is TGCGCCAGCAGCCAAGAAGTCCGTGCGGCCCCCACAGATACGCAGTATTTT.

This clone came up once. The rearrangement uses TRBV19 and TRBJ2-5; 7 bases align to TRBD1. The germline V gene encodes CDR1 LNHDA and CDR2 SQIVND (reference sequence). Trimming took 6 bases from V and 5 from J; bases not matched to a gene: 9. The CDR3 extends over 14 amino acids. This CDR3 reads CASRKEGAGETQYF. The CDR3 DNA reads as TGTGCCAGTAGGAAAGAGGGGGCCGGGGAGACCCAGTACTTC.

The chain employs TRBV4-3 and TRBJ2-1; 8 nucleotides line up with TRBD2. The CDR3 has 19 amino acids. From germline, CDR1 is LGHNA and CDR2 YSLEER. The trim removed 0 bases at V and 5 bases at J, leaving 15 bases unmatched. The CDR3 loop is CASSQDPPAGVGLDNEQFF. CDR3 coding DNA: TGCGCCAGCAGCCAAGATCCCCCAGCGGGAGTTGGTCTGGACAATGAGCAGTTCTTC.

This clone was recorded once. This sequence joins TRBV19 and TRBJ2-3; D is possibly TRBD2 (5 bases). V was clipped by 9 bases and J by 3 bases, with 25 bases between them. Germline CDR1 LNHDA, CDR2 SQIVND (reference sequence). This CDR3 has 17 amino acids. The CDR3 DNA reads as TGTGCCAGCAGACGGAGCGGAGGAAGGACGGGAACAGATACGCAGTATTTT. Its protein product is CASRRSGGRTGTDTQYF.

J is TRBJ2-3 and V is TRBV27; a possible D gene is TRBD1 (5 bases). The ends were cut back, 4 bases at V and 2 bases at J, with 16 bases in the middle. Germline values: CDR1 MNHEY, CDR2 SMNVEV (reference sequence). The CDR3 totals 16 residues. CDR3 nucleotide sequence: TGTGCCAGCAGTTCAAGAGGTATGGGGCTCACAGATACGCAGTATTTT. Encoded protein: CASSSRGMGLTDTQYF.

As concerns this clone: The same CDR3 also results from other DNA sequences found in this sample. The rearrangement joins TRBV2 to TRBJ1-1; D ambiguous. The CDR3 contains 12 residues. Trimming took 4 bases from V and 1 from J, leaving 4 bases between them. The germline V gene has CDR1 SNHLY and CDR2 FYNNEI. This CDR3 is CASSVQNTEAFF. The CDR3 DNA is TGTGCCAGCAGTGTACAGAACACTGAAGCTTTCTTT. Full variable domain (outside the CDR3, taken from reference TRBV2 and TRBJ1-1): EPEVTQTPSHQVTQMGQEVILRCVPISNHLYFYWYRQILGQKVEFLVSFYNNEISEKSEIFDDQFSVERPDGSNFTLKIRSTKLEDSAMYFCASSVQNTEAFFGQGTRLTVV.